The 12 T cell receptor beta chains given below trace back to one sample, sequenced in a study of post-analysis software for immune sequencing data. Their cognate antigens are unknown. Each TCR beta cDNA library carried unique molecular identifiers. TCRdb fed the PCR reads into MiXCR, producing one record per CDR3 protein. The data show roughly 730,000 distinct CDR3 sequences, 25% to 30% seen once. Findings and caveats of the study: Included in a set of four or five TRBV segments more frequent in patients than controls were TRBV5-6, TRBV5-1 and TRBV20-1.

Sequenced input: blood. These receptors all stem from a girl aged 5-17 years with multiple sclerosis.

This clonotype came up many times. The chain uses TRBV7-2 and TRBJ2-3; D is possibly TRBD2 (5 bases). Germline V gives CDR1 SGHTA, CDR2 FQGNSA. The CDR3 has 14 residues. The V end lost 6 bases, the J end lost 2 bases, and 12 bases lay between the germline ends. The chain's CDR3 is CASSWRRPTDTQYF. CDR3 DNA sequence: TGTGCCAGCAGTTGGAGGAGACCCACAGATACGCAGTATTTT.

Only a few counts were recorded for this clonotype. The chain uses TRBV4-1 and TRBJ2-3; weak D call: TRBD2 (6 bases). V was shortened by 1 base and J by 4 bases, with 15 bases between the two germline ends. The CDR3 loop spans 16 amino acids. Germline-derived CDR1 and CDR2 are MGHRA and YSYEKL. The DNA of the CDR3 is TGCGCCAGCAGCCAAGTGCTAGCGATGATCCCAGATACGCAGTATTTT. Translated: CASSQVLAMIPDTQYF.

The genes are TRBV5-1 and TRBJ2-2; 7 bases match TRBD1. Trimming at V came to 4 bases and at J to 3 bases, leaving 9 bases not matched to a gene. The CDR3 is made up of 16 amino acids. In germline, CDR1 is SGHRS, CDR2 YFSETQ. The CDR3 DNA reads as TGCGCCAGCAGCCCGGGACAGACTGTTTACACCGGGGAGCTGTTTTTT. Translating it yields CASSPGQTVYTGELFF.

This clonotype was counted once. CDR3 coding DNA: TGTGCCAGCAGCCAAGGACAGGGGTACACTGAAGCTTTCTTT. Its translation: CASSQGQGYTEAFF. The V call is TRBV3-1, the J call TRBJ1-1; 8 nucleotides line up with TRBD1. Trimming cost V 1 base and J 3 bases; bases outside gene matches: 1. The CDR3 has 14 residues. From germline, CDR1 is LGHDT and CDR2 YNNKEL (reference sequence). Looking up the rest from reference TRBV3-1 and TRBJ1-1 gives the full variable domain: DTAVSQTPKYLVTQMGNDKSIKCEQNLGHDTMYWYKQDSKKFLKIMFSYNNKELIINETVPNRFSPKSPDKAHLNLHINSLELGDSAVYFCASSQGQGYTEAFFGQGTRLTVV.

This clonotype turned up a few times. This chain links TRBV4-1 with TRBJ2-3; D unclear. Trimming took off 0 bases at V and 4 bases at J, with 11 bases between the two ends. Germline V gene data show CDR1 as MGHRA and CDR2 as YSYEKL. CDR3 length equals 15 residues. The CDR3 loop reads CASSQEVPGPDTQYF. The CDR3 DNA sequence: TGCGCCAGCAGCCAAGAGGTCCCGGGCCCAGATACGCAGTATTTT.

This clonotype was detected many times. The rearrangement uses TRBV15 and TRBJ1-5, with 9 bases aligning to TRBD1. From germline, CDR1 is LNHNV and CDR2 YYDKDF (reference sequence). CDR3 length equals 16 residues. V dropped 1 base and J dropped 3; count of bases not matched to a gene: 4. The CDR3 DNA is TGTGCCACCAGCAGAGTGGGACAGGGATACAATCAGCCCCAGCATTTT. Its translation is CATSRVGQGYNQPQHF.

V and J are TRBV7-2 and TRBJ2-5; TRBD1 is a possible D gene (8 bases). The V end lost 5 bases, the J end lost 1 base, and 14 bases lay between the germline ends. The CDR3 has 15 amino acids. Germline assignment: CDR1 SGHTA and CDR2 FQGNSA. The CDR3 DNA reads TGTGCCAGCAGCCCAGCGGGACAGGTCCAAGAGACCCAGTACTTC. This encodes CASSPAGQVQETQYF.

This sequence joins TRBV7-2 and TRBJ2-1; 8 nucleotides line up with TRBD1. The closer fit of TRBJ2-7 to the DNA end suggests the J call may be wrong. Germline CDR1 reads SGHTA; CDR2 reads FQGNSA. The CDR3 is 15 residues long. The CDR3 here is CASSITRTGYNEQYF. CDR3 nucleotide sequence: TGTGCCAGCAGCATAACCAGGACAGGGTACAATGAGCAGTACTTC.

The chain links TRBV29-1 to TRBJ1-2; D is possibly TRBD1 (5 bases). V was cut by 4 bases and J by 0 bases, with 9 bases left in between. CDR1 SQVTM and CDR2 ANQGSEA come from the germline V gene. The CDR3 length is 13 residues. The CDR3 coding sequence is TGCAGCGTTGCCCCGGGACCTAACTATGGCTACACCTTC. Translated, it gives CSVAPGPNYGYTF.

Note on this clonotype: One end of the junction does not line up with germline, which may come from a read error. The V and J genes are TRBV5-1 and TRBJ2-1, with 9 bases that match TRBD1. The CDR3 totals 16 residues. The germline CDR1 and CDR2 sequences are SGHRS and YFSETQ. The CDR3, as DNA: TGCGCCAGCAGCCCAAAGGACAGGGGAGGGAACAATAAGCAGTTCTTC. Its translation: CASSPKDRGGNNKQFF. Full variable domain (outside the CDR3, taken from reference TRBV5-1 and TRBJ2-1): KAGVTQTPRYLIKTRGQQVTLSCSPISGHRSVSWYQQTPGQGLQFLFEYFSETQRNKGNFPGRFSGRQFSNSRSEMNVSTLELGDSALYLCASSPKDRGGNNKQFFGPGTRLTVL.

This clonotype was observed a handful of times. The chain combines TRBV6-5 with TRBJ2-5; D gene unclear. CDR1 and CDR2 from the germline V gene are MNHEY and SVGAGI. Deletions cut 0 bases from V and 2 bases from J, with 10 bases between. This CDR3 has 15 residues. CDR3 nucleotide sequence: TGTGCCAGCAGTTACTCTGTAGCTATTCAAGAGACCCAGTACTTC. Translated: CASSYSVAIQETQYF.

The chain uses TRBV3-1 and TRBJ2-7; D is possibly TRBD2 (6 bases). The J call may be faulty, since TRBJ2-5 better matches the DNA end. Germline assignment: CDR1 LGHDT and CDR2 YNNKEL (reference sequence). The CDR3 is made up of 16 amino acids. The DNA of the CDR3 is TGTGCCAGCAGCACCCGGGGACTTGCATTGTCGGAGACCCAGTACTTC. Encoded protein: CASSTRGLALSETQYF.